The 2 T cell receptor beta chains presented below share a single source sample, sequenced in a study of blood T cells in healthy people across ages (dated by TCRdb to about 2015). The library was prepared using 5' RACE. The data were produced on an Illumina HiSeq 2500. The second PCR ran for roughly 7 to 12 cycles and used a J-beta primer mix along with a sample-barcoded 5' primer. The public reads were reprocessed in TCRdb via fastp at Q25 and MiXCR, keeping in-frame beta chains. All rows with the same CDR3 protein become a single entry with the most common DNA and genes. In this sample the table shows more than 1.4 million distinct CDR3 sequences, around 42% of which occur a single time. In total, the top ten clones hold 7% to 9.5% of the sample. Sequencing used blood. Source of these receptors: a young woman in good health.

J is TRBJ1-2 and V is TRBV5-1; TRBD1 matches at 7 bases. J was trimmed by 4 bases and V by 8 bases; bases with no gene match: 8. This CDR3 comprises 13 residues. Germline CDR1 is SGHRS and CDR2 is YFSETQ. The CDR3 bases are TGCGCCAGGCTGACAGGGTTGAGCTATGGCTACACCTTC. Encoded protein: CARLTGLSYGYTF.

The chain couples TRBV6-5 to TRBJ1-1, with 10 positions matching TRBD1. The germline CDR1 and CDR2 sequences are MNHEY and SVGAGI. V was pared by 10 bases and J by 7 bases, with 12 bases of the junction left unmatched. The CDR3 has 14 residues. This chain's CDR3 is CATHPDRGLIEAFF. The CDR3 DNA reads TGTGCCACCCACCCCGACAGGGGGCTAATTGAAGCTTTCTTT.